These T cell receptor beta chains were read from a single sample in a study of T cell repertoires in cytomegalovirus infection. One entry per CDR3 protein, called by TCRdb with MiXCR from the reads. The sample has approximately 910,000 distinct CDR3 sequences, roughly 31% seen once. These receptors have no known antigen. The sequencing here drew on cultured CD8+ T cells from PBMCs, taken from culture after CMV antigen stimulation. The receptors shown here come from a human donor in good health (CMV status not recorded). Some clones in this sample may be carry-over from other donors' samples. Each CDR3 is given with its conserved first and last residue. The order of the fields is D gene, clone size, J gene, V gene, CDR3 length, CDR3 DNA, CDR3 protein. D genes are given only for firm matches. A row's size may be missing; if present it is once, few, many or a size class.

TRBD2 | many | TRBJ2-2 | TRBV7-8 | 16 | TGTGCCAGCAGCCGACTAGCGGGGGGTGGCACCGGGGAGCTGTTTTTT | CASSRLAGGGTGELFF
TRBD1 | many | TRBJ2-2 | TRBV11-3 | 16 | TGTGCCAGCAGCCTAAGACAGGGAACGAACACCGGGGAGCTGTTTTTT | CASSLRQGTNTGELFF
. | . | TRBJ1-6 | TRBV2 | 15 | TGTGCCAGCAGGCTAAACCGGGATCTTAATTCACCCCTCCACTTT | CASRLNRDLNSPLHF
. | many | TRBJ2-3 | TRBV7-6 | 13 | TGTGCCAGCAGCTTAGTTCCCGAAGATACGCAGTATTTT | CASSLVPEDTQYF
. | many | TRBJ2-4 | TRBV7-2 | 15 | TGTGCCAGCAGCCCCGTCAGGGAGAGTTCGGGCATTCAGTACTTC | CASSPVRESSGIQYF
. | few | TRBJ2-1 | TRBV12-3/TRBV12-4 | 16 | TGTGCCAGCAGTCCGACACTGATCCCCTCCTACAATGAGCAGTTCTTC | CASSPTLIPSYNEQFF
TRBD2 | . | TRBJ2-1 | TRBV29-1 | 14 | TGCAGCATTTTAGCGGGAACAACCTACAATGAGCAGTTCTTC | CSILAGTTYNEQFF
TRBD1 | . | TRBJ1-5 | TRBV18 | 18 | TGTGCCAGCGCACCTAACAGGGGGCAGAAGGGGTGGGATCAGCCCCAGCATTTT | CASAPNRGQKGWDQPQHF
. | many | TRBJ1-6 | TRBV7-9 | 15 | TGTGCCAGCAGCCTTGGCGGGGGACCTAATTCACCCCTCCACTTT | CASSLGGGPNSPLHF
. | once | TRBJ1-3 | TRBV27 | 13 | TGTGCCAGCAAAACCCCCAGGGGAAACACCATATATTTT | CASKTPRGNTIYF
. | . | TRBJ2-3 | TRBV5-4 | 15 | TGTGCCAGCAGCTTAATAATGGACAGCACAGATACGCAGTATTTT | CASSLIMDSTDTQYF
TRBD2 | . | TRBJ2-1 | TRBV3-1 | 15 | TGTGCCAGCAGCATTGGACTAGCGATCTACAATGAGCAGTTCTTC | CASSIGLAIYNEQFF
. | few | TRBJ2-7 | TRBV6-5 | 15 | TGTGCCAGCAGCACGTCCGGGGATAGCTCCTACGAGCAGTACTTC | CASSTSGDSSYEQYF
. | few | TRBJ1-1 | TRBV7-6 | 15 | TGTGCCAGCAGCTCGGACGGCACCATGAACACTGAAGCTTTCTTT | CASSSDGTMNTEAFF
. | . | TRBJ2-2 | TRBV10-1 | 14 | TGCGCCAGCAGTGAGGGGGAGAGCACCGGGGAGCTGTTTTTT | CASSEGESTGELFF
TRBD2 | few | TRBJ2-3 | TRBV7-6 | 19 | TGTGCCAGCAGCTTAAGACTAGCGGGGATCGTCCCTAGCACAGATACGCAGTATTTT | CASSLRLAGIVPSTDTQYF
. | few | TRBJ2-2 | TRBV10-3 | 14 | TGTGCCATCAGTGGACAGTATAACACCGGGGAGCTGTTTTTT | CAISGQYNTGELFF
TRBD2 | . | TRBJ2-1 | TRBV6-2/TRBV6-3 | 18 | TGTGCCAGCAGTTACCTGGGACTAGCGGGGGGGCCAGGCAATGAGCAGTTCTTC | CASSYLGLAGGPGNEQFF
. | . | TRBJ2-1 | TRBV6-5 | 15 | TGTGCCAGCAGTTACTTTGGGACCAGTTACAATGAGCAGTTCTTC | CASSYFGTSYNEQFF
TRBD1 | few | TRBJ2-1 | TRBV19 | 16 | TGTGCCAGTAGTACCGGGACAGGGGGCGCCTACAATGAGCAGTTCTTC | CASSTGTGGAYNEQFF
TRBD1 | few | TRBJ1-5 | TRBV2 | 14 | TGTGCCAGCGGGGGACAGCAAATCAATCAGCCCCAGCATTTT | CASGGQQINQPQHF
. | . | TRBJ1-4 | TRBV20-1 | 13 | TGCAGTGCCCCTTATTGGACTAATGAAAAACTGTTTTTT | CSAPYWTNEKLFF
. | few | TRBJ1-2 | TRBV6-5 | 15 | TGTGCCAGCAGTTATAATGCAGGATATAACTATGGCTACACCTTC | CASSYNAGYNYGYTF
TRBD1 | many | TRBJ1-5 | TRBV19 | 17 | TGTGCCACCAGAGGGGGGACAGGGTTTTTTAGCAATCAGCCCCAGCATTTT | CATRGGTGFFSNQPQHF
. | . | TRBJ2-3 | TRBV6-5 | 15 | TGTGCCAGCAGTTCCGTACCAAACATCGCAGATACGCAGTATTTT | CASSSVPNIADTQYF
. | once | TRBJ1-5 | TRBV4-1 | 16 | TGCGCCAGCAGCCAAGAATGGGCTTATAGCAATCAGCCCCAGCATTTT | CASSQEWAYSNQPQHF
. | many | TRBJ2-3 | TRBV25-1 | 17 | TGTGCCAGCAGTGAATATTTATTAGGGGGTTCGACAGATACGCAGTATTTT | CASSEYLLGGSTDTQYF
TRBD1 | . | TRBJ2-7 | TRBV5-1 | 16 | TGCGCCAGCAGCCCGGGACAGGGGATGGTTACGAACGAGCAGTACTTC | CASSPGQGMVTNEQYF
TRBD1 | . | TRBJ2-7 | TRBV5-4 | 14 | TGTGCCAGCAGCACGACAGGGGGGGATCTCGAGCAGTACTTC | CASSTTGGDLEQYF
TRBD1 | . | TRBJ2-1 | TRBV6-8 | 16 | TGTGCCAGCAGTTACTCGGTAGACAGGGCTGTTTTTGAGCAGTTCTTC | CASSYSVDRAVFEQFF
. | . | TRBJ2-5 | TRBV11-3 | 15 | TGTGCCAGCAGCTTAGGTTGGGACACTCAAGAGACCCAGTACTTC | CASSLGWDTQETQYF
TRBD2 | . | TRBJ2-3 | TRBV5-8 | 17 | TGTGCCAGCAGCGAGGGACTAGCGGGGGGGCCGAGAGATACGCAGTATTTT | CASSEGLAGGPRDTQYF
TRBD2 | . | TRBJ2-3 | TRBV7-6 | 16 | TGTGCCAGCAGCTTGGCGGCTAGCGGGGCGGCAGATACGCAGTATTTT | CASSLAASGAADTQYF
. | . | TRBJ1-4 | TRBV6-6 | 14 | TGTGCCAGCAGTTACTCTGGGTCAACTGAAAAACTGTTTTTT | CASSYSGSTEKLFF
TRBD1 | many | TRBJ2-2 | TRBV6-1 | 18 | TGTGCCAGCAGTGAACACCCCGGGACAGGTGGAGGGACCGGGGAGCTGTTTTTT | CASSEHPGTGGGTGELFF
TRBD1 | few | TRBJ1-5 | TRBV19 | 14 | TGTGCCAGTAGTATCGGACAGGGAAGGCAGCCCCAGCATTTT | CASSIGQGRQPQHF
TRBD1 | . | TRBJ1-2 | TRBV28 | 16 | TGTGCCAGCCTGGGACAGGGACACCCCGGAGGCTATGGCTACACCTTC | CASLGQGHPGGYGYTF
. | . | TRBJ1-1 | TRBV19 | 13 | TGTGCCAGCTTGGGGGGGGAGGACACTGAAGCTTTCTTT | CASLGGEDTEAFF
. | . | TRBJ2-5 | TRBV27 | 14 | TGTGCCAGCAGTTTTGGCGGGACTGAACAAATGCAGTACTTC | CASSFGGTEQMQYF
. | few | TRBJ2-2 | TRBV6-5 | 16 | TGTGCCAGCAGTTACTCGTTAGGGCGCGGCACCGGGGAGCTGTTTTTT | CASSYSLGRGTGELFF
TRBD2 | . | TRBJ2-2 | TRBV2 | 18 | TGTGCCAGCAGTGCGTGGCTAGCGGGGGCTTCGAACACCGGGGAGCTGTTTTTT | CASSAWLAGASNTGELFF
. | few | TRBJ1-4 | TRBV11-2 | 14 | TGTGCCAGCAGCTTAGAACTGGGGAATGAAAAACTGTTTTTT | CASSLELGNEKLFF
. | . | TRBJ2-3 | TRBV12-3/TRBV12-4 | 17 | TGTGCCAGCAGTTTTTCCGTATCGCGGGGTCTCTCAGATACGCAGTATTTT | CASSFSVSRGLSDTQYF
. | few | TRBJ2-2 | TRBV6-1 | 18 | TGTGCCAGCAGTGAAATGGTGGCAGGATACTCGAACACCGGGGAGCTGTTTTTT | CASSEMVAGYSNTGELFF
. | . | TRBJ2-5 | TRBV12-3/TRBV12-4 | 13 | TGTGCCAGCAGTTGGTTAAGGGAAGAGACCCAGTACTTC | CASSWLREETQYF
. | many | TRBJ1-5 | TRBV19 | 15 | TGTGCCAGTAGTATAGCCAGATATAGCAATCAGCCCCAGCATTTT | CASSIARYSNQPQHF
TRBD1 | . | TRBJ1-3 | TRBV7-9 | 18 | TGTGCCAGCAGCGTACCATGGGGACAGGGGCGTTCTGGAAACACCATATATTTT | CASSVPWGQGRSGNTIYF
. | . | TRBJ1-1 | TRBV9 | 14 | TGTGCCAGCAGCGTAGGAGGGGGGGACACTGAAGCTTTCTTT | CASSVGGGDTEAFF
. | . | TRBJ1-2 | TRBV6-2/TRBV6-3 | 14 | TGTGCCAGCAGTTACTCAGGGATTCGAAATGACTACACCTTC | CASSYSGIRNDYTF
. | many | TRBJ2-6 | TRBV27 | 14 | TGTGCCAGCAGTGCGGTGGCTGGGGCCAACGTCCTGACTTTC | CASSAVAGANVLTF
. | many | TRBJ1-2 | TRBV7-6 | 17 | TGTGCCAGCAGCTTAGGAGTTGGGCAGGGTGGTGTCTATGGCTACACCTTC | CASSLGVGQGGVYGYTF